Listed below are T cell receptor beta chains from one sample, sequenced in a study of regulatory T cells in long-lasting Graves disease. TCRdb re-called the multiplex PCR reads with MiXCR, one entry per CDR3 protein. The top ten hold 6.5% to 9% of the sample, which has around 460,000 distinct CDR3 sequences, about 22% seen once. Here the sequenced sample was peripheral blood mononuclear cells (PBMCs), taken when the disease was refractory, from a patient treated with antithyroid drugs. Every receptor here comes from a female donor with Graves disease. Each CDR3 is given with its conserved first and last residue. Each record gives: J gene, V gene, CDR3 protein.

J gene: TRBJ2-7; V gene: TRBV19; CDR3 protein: CASSMSSLSYEQYF
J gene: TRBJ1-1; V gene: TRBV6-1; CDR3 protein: CASRLSGGAARGEAFF
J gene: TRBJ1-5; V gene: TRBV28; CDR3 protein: CASTGRGRRNQPQHF
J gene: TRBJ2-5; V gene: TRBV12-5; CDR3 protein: CAIGGLQETQYF
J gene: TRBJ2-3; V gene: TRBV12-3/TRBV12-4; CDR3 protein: CASSSGGAADTQYF
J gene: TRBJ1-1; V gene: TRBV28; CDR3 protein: CASSLPTDRGTEAFF
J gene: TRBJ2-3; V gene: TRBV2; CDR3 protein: CASTILLAGAKYDTQYF
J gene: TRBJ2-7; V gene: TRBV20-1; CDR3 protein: CSARDVGGAGEQYF
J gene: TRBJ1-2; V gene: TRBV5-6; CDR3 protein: CASSPGSGYTF
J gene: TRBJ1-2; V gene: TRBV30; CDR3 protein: CAWMANYGYTF
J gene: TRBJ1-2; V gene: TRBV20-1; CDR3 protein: CSARETTGSPYGYTF
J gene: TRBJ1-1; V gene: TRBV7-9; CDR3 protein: CASSVGMLTVNTEAFF
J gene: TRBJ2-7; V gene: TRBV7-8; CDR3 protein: CASSLYGSPLYEQYF
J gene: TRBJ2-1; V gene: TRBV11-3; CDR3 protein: CASRTAGGPFNEQFF